This is a list of T cell receptor beta chains from one sample in a study of T cell responses to AZD1222 COVID-19 vaccine. TCRdb keeps only in-frame clones here, not all; method: immunoSEQ multiplex PCR. The table includes tens of thousands of clones, 85% to 90% detected once. Sequenced here: peripheral blood, sampled on day 0 of AZD1222 vaccination. The source of these receptors is an adult in good health. Both conserved end residues are part of each CDR3. A D gene is named only where the DNA matches it firmly. Not every row has a clone size; where given, it reads once, few, many or a size class.

cdr3_nt	cdr3_aa	v_call	j_call	clone_size	d_call
TGTGCCAGCAGTCAACCGGGGGGACAAGAGACCCAGTACTTC	CASSQPGGQETQYF	TRBV2	TRBJ2-5	.	TRBD2
TGCGCCAGCAGCCAAGATAACAGGGGGCCATCTTATGGCTACACCTTC	CASSQDNRGPSYGYTF	TRBV4-1	TRBJ1-2	.	TRBD1
TGTGCCAGCAGTAAAGGGGGAACCGGGACTGAAGCTTTCTTT	CASSKGGTGTEAFF	TRBV27	TRBJ1-1	.	.
TGTGCCAGCAGCTTAAGGGGTGGGACCAAACAAGAGACCCAGTACTTC	CASSLRGGTKQETQYF	TRBV7-9	TRBJ2-5	.	.
TGTGCCAGCAGCAGCACAGATACGCAGTATTTT	CASSSTDTQYF	TRBV27	TRBJ2-3	once	.
TGTGCCAGCAGCTTGGCCGGTGAAGCGATGCGGCCCCAGCATTTT	CASSLAGEAMRPQHF	TRBV5-6	TRBJ1-5	.	.
TGCAGTGCTAGTGGAGCAACTAATGAAAAACTGTTTTTT	CSASGATNEKLFF	TRBV20-1	TRBJ1-4	.	.
TGTGCCAGCAGTTTTGGTCAATCGTGGGGCTACACCTTC	CASSFGQSWGYTF	TRBV28	TRBJ1-2	few	.
TGTGCCAGCAGTTACGGCAGGGGTCTTGAAAAACTGTTTTTT	CASSYGRGLEKLFF	TRBV6-5	TRBJ1-4	many	.
TGTGCCAGCTACAGGGGATTAGGTGAAAAACTGTTTTTT	CASYRGLGEKLFF	TRBV18	TRBJ1-4	.	TRBD1
TGTGCCAGTGGGCCTAGCGGGACAGATACGCAGTATTTT	CASGPSGTDTQYF	TRBV19	TRBJ2-3	few	TRBD2
TGTGCCAGCTCAACAAACAGCGCAGGGGCAACTAATGAAAAACTGTTTTTT	CASSTNSAGATNEKLFF	TRBV18	TRBJ1-4	.	.
TGCGCCAGCAGCCAAGATCTGGGTACGAATCAGCCCCAGCATTTT	CASSQDLGTNQPQHF	TRBV4-3	TRBJ1-5	.	.
TGTGCCAGCAGGACAGGGTTCGGGGAAAAACTGTTTTTT	CASRTGFGEKLFF	TRBV2	TRBJ1-4	.	TRBD1
TGTGCCAGCAGCGTAGAGGGACAGGGATATAACAATGAGCAGTTCTTC	CASSVEGQGYNNEQFF	TRBV9	TRBJ2-1	.	TRBD1
TGTGCCAGCAGTTACGCACTTTACAATGAGCAGTTCTTC	CASSYALYNEQFF	TRBV6-5	TRBJ2-1	.	.
TGTGCCAGCACCCTGGAGCGGAGCTATGGCTACACCTTC	CASTLERSYGYTF	TRBV28	TRBJ1-2	once	.
TGTGCCAGCAGGAATCGACAGAACTCTGGAAACACCATATATTTT	CASRNRQNSGNTIYF	TRBV6-5	TRBJ1-3	.	.
TGTGCCAGCAGTTACTCGACAGGGTACGAGCAGTACTTC	CASSYSTGYEQYF	TRBV6-5	TRBJ2-7	.	TRBD1
TGTGCCAGCAGTCGTGCAGGGGGGCATAATTCACCCCTCCACTTT	CASSRAGGHNSPLHF	TRBV11-2	TRBJ1-6	.	TRBD1
TGTGCCAGTAGTCTAACTAGCGGGGGAACAGATACGCAGTATTTT	CASSLTSGGTDTQYF	TRBV19	TRBJ2-3	once	TRBD2
TGTGCCAGTAGTCTCCCCCCGACAGGGACTGAGCAGTTCTTC	CASSLPPTGTEQFF	TRBV19	TRBJ2-1	.	TRBD1
TGTGCCAGCCGGCCGGGACTAGCTCGCACAGATACGCAGTATTTT	CASRPGLARTDTQYF	TRBV19	TRBJ2-3	.	TRBD2
TGTGCCAGCAGCCCTCCAGGGATAGCGAGGTCGAAGACCCAGTACTTC	CASSPPGIARSKTQYF	TRBV11-3	TRBJ2-5	.	.
TGTGCCAGCAGCGTAGGGTGGGACAGAACTGAAAAACTGTTTTTT	CASSVGWDRTEKLFF	TRBV9	TRBJ1-4	.	TRBD1
TGTGCCTGGAGTTCCAGATTGGAGACCCAGTACTTC	CAWSSRLETQYF	TRBV30	TRBJ2-5	.	.
TGTGCCAGCAGGAGGGGGCTAACCGACACCGGGGAGCTGTTTTTT	CASRRGLTDTGELFF	TRBV4-2	TRBJ2-2	.	TRBD1
TGTGCCAGCAGCCCAGGGACAGTCCCTAATTCACCCCTCCACTTT	CASSPGTVPNSPLHF	TRBV5-5	TRBJ1-6	.	TRBD1
TGTGCCAGCACCTTACAGGGCAAAAGGGAAAAACTGTTTTTT	CASTLQGKREKLFF	TRBV2	TRBJ1-4	.	.
TGTGCCTGGACAGGGGAATTTGGGAACACTGAAGCTTTCTTT	CAWTGEFGNTEAFF	TRBV30	TRBJ1-1	.	.
TGTGCCAGCAGGACTGTCAAGTCACCCCTCCACTTT	CASRTVKSPLHF	TRBV28	TRBJ1-6	.	.
TGCGCCAGCAGCCATGGGAGGACAGGGAGAACCGGGGAGCTGTTTTTT	CASSHGRTGRTGELFF	TRBV4-3	TRBJ2-2	.	TRBD1
TGCAGCGTTGTAATGATTGTGGGTAGGGAGACCCAGTACTTC	CSVVMIVGRETQYF	TRBV29-1	TRBJ2-5	.	.